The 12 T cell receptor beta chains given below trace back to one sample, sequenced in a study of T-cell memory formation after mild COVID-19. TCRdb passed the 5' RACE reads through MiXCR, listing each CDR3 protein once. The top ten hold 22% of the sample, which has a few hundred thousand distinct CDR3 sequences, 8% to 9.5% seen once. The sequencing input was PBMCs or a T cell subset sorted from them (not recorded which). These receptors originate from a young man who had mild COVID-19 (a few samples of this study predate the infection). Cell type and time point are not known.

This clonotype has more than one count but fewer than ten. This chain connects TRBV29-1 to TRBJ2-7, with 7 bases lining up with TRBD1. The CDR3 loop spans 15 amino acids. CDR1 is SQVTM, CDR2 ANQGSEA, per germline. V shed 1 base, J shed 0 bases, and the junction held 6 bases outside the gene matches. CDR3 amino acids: CSVEVRGQSSYEQYF. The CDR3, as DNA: TGCAGCGTTGAAGTGAGGGGACAGAGCTCCTACGAGCAGTACTTC.

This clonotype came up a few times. For the CDR3, the DNA is TGTGCCATAGGGACAGTCGTGGAGCAGTTCTTC. It translates to CAIGTVVEQFF. The V and J genes are TRBV10-3 and TRBJ2-1, with 7 bases aligning to TRBD1. This CDR3 contains 11 residues. Germline V gene lookup returns CDR1 ENHRY and CDR2 SYGVKD. V dropped 9 bases and J dropped 10; count of bases not matched to a gene: 6.

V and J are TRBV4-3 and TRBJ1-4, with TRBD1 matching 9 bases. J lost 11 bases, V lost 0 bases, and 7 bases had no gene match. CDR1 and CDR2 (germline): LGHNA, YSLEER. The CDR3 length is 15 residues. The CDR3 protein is CASSQEGGTGTKLFF. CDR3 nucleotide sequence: TGCGCCAGCAGCCAAGAAGGAGGGACAGGGACGAAACTGTTTTTT.

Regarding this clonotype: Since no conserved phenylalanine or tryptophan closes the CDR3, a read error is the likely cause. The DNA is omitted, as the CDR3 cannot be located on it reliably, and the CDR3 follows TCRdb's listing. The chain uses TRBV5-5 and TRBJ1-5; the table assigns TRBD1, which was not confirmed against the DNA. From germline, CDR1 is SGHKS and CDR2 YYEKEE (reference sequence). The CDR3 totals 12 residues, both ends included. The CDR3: CASSRWDRGLLL.

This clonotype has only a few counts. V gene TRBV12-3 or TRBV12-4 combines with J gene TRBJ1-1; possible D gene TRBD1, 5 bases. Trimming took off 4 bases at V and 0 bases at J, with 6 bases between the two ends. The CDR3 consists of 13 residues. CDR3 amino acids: CASSWGVNTEAFF. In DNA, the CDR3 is TGTGCCAGCAGTTGGGGGGTGAACACTGAAGCTTTCTTT.

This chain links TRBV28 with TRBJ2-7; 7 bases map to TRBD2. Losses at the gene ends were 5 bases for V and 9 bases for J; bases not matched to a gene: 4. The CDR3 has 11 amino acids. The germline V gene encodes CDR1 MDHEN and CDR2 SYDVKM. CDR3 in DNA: TGTGCCAGCAGTGGGGGGGTAAGGCAGTACGTC. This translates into CASSGGVRQYV.

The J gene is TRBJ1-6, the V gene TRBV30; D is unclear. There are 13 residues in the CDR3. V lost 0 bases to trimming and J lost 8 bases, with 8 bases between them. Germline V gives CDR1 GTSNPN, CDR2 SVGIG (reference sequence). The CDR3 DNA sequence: TGTGCCTGGAGTGTGGAGGCCTATTCACCCCTCCACTTT. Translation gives CAWSVEAYSPLHF.

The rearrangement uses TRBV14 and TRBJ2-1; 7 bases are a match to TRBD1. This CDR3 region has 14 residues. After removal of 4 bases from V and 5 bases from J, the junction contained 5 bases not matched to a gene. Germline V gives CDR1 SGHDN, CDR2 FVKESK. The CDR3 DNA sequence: TGTGCCAGCAGCCTACAGGGGCCGCACAATGAGCAGTTCTTC. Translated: CASSLQGPHNEQFF. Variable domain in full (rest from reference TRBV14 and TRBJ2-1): EAGVTQFPSHSVIEKGQTVTLRCDPISGHDNLYWYRRVMGKEIKFLLHFVKESKQDESGMPNNRFLAERTGGTYSTLKVQPAELEDSGVYFCASSLQGPHNEQFFGPGTRLTVL.

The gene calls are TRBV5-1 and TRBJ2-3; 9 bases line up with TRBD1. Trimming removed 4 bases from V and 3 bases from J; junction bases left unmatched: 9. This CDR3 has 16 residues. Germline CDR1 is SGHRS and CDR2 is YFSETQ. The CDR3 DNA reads TGCGCCAGCAGCCGCGGGACAGGGCCCCGGACAGATACGCAGTATTTT. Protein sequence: CASSRGTGPRTDTQYF.

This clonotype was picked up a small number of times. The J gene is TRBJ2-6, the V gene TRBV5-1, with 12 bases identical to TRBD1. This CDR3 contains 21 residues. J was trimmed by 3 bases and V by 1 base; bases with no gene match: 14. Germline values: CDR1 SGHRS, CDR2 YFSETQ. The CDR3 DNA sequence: TGCGCCAGCAGCTTGTTCTCTGTCTGGGACAGGGGGCGAGTTGGGGCCAACGTCCTGACTTTC. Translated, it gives CASSLFSVWDRGRVGANVLTF.

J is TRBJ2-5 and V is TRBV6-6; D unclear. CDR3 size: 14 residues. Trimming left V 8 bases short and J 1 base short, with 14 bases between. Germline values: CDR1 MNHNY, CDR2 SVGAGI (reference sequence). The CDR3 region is CASGAPRSQETQYF. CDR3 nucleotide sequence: TGTGCCAGCGGTGCTCCTAGGAGCCAAGAGACCCAGTACTTC.

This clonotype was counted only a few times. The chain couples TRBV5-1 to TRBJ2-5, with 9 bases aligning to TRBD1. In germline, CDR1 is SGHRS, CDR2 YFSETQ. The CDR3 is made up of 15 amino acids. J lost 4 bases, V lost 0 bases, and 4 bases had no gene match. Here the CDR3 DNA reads TGCGCCAGCAGCTTGGGGGACAGGGTTGGAGAGACCCAGTACTTC. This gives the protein CASSLGDRVGETQYF.